The 20 T cell receptor beta chains reported below all come from one sample, sequenced in a study of T cells after somatic rescue of genetic block. TCRdb's table, derived via immunoSEQ multiplex PCR, lists solely in-frame clones and lacks some. The sample lists about 67,000 clones, 92% seen once, with approximately 3% in the top ten. Sequencing input: peripheral blood mononuclear cells (PBMCs). The receptors shown here come from a middle-aged man.

The chain employs TRBV7-9 and TRBJ1-6; no clear D. The CDR3 has 13 amino acids. Germline V gene lookup returns CDR1 SEHNR and CDR2 FQNEAQ (reference sequence). The ends were cut back, 2 bases at V and 11 bases at J, with 10 bases in the middle. The CDR3 bases are TGTGCCAGCAGCTTATCGTCGGACCCACCCCTCCACTTT. It is translated as CASSLSSDPPLHF.

V and J are TRBV10-1 and TRBJ2-7; TRBD1 aligns across 8 bases. V was clipped by 5 bases and J by 6 bases; unmatched bases: 9. The germline CDR1 and CDR2 sequences are WNHNN and SYGVQD (reference sequence). CDR3 length equals 14 residues. Here the CDR3 DNA reads TGCGCCAGCAGTCCACGTCGGACAGGGCTCGAGCAGTACTTC. Its translation: CASSPRRTGLEQYF.

This sequence joins TRBV9 and TRBJ2-5; D ambiguous. The CDR3 is 13 residues long. Germline lookup yields CDR1 SGDLS and CDR2 YYNGEE. Trimming removed 2 bases at V and 4 bases at J, with 9 bases between. The CDR3 here is CASSVTLRETQYF. The CDR3 bases are TGTGCCAGCAGCGTGACTCTACGAGAGACCCAGTACTTC.

The V call is TRBV5-4, the J call TRBJ2-5, with D perhaps being TRBD1 or TRBD2 (5 bases each). CDR3 size: 14 residues. Trimming left V 2 bases short and J 1 base short, with 9 bases between. Germline V gene sequence: CDR1 SGHNT, CDR2 YYREEE (reference sequence). Here the CDR3 reads CASSLSGTQETQYF. CDR3 DNA: TGTGCCAGCAGCTTAAGTGGGACCCAAGAGACCCAGTACTTC.

V is TRBV7-6 and J is TRBJ2-2, with 8 bases fitting TRBD2. After removal of 1 base from V and 5 bases from J, the junction contained 9 bases not matched to a gene. This CDR3 spans 17 amino acids. The germline CDR1 and CDR2 sequences are SGHVS and FNYEAQ. CDR3 in amino acids: CASSLGSGDVRTGELFF. The CDR3 region has the DNA TGTGCCAGCAGCTTAGGTAGCGGGGATGTAAGGACCGGGGAGCTGTTTTTT.

This rearrangement joins TRBV6-5 to TRBJ1-6; 8 nucleotides align to TRBD1. The CDR3 consists of 15 residues. Germline CDR1 is MNHEY and CDR2 is SVGAGI. J was trimmed by 6 bases and V by 6 bases; bases with no gene match: 7. The CDR3 DNA sequence: TGTGCCAGCAGCCCTAGCAGGGGGCTTAATTCACCCCTCCACTTT. Amino acids: CASSPSRGLNSPLHF.

The rearrangement joins TRBV4-1 to TRBJ2-1, with D perhaps matching TRBD2 (5 bases). The CDR3 loop spans 15 amino acids. CDR1 and CDR2 from the germline V gene are MGHRA and YSYEKL. V was clipped by 0 bases and J by 10 bases, with 16 bases between them. The CDR3: CASSQDSRRVGEQFF. The CDR3 region has the DNA TGCGCCAGCAGCCAAGATAGTCGGCGGGTTGGGGAGCAGTTCTTC.

This clone has just one count. The V and J genes are TRBV5-1 and TRBJ2-1; TRBD1 agrees at 9 bases. Germline assignment: CDR1 SGHRS and CDR2 YFSETQ. V shed 9 bases and J 6 bases; nucleotides not matched to a gene: 10. The CDR3 extends over 14 amino acids. As DNA, the CDR3 is TGCGCCACCAATCCTGGGACAGGGCTCAATGAGCAGTTCTTC. This encodes CATNPGTGLNEQFF.

This clone was detected only once. For the CDR3, the DNA is TGCGCCAGCAGCCAAGGTTTTCGCGGAACCGGGGAGCTGTTTTTT. Translation gives CASSQGFRGTGELFF. V and J are TRBV4-1 and TRBJ2-2; D is unclear. Germline V gives CDR1 MGHRA, CDR2 YSYEKL. V was clipped by 1 base and J by 5 bases, with 11 bases between them. This CDR3 has 15 residues.

The rearrangement uses TRBV6-6 and TRBJ2-3; no clear D gene. CDR3 length equals 15 residues. Germline V gene data show CDR1 as MNHNY and CDR2 as SVGAGI (reference sequence). The ends were cut back, 0 bases at V and 0 bases at J, with 7 bases in the middle. This CDR3 is CASSYSWSSTDTQYF. The CDR3 bases are TGTGCCAGCAGTTACTCGTGGTCTAGCACAGATACGCAGTATTTT.

The chain links TRBV10-3 to TRBJ2-7; 8 bases are a match to TRBD1. The length of the CDR3 is 15 residues. Trimming at V came to 5 bases and at J to 2 bases, leaving 8 bases not matched to a gene. Germline V gene data show CDR1 as ENHRY and CDR2 as SYGVKD. In DNA form, the CDR3 reads TGTGCCATCAGTTCGGGTGGGACAGGACCCTACGAGCAGTACTTC. It specifies CAISSGGTGPYEQYF.

The chain couples TRBV27 to TRBJ2-3; D perhaps matches TRBD2 (6 bases). Trimming took off 5 bases at V and 0 bases at J, with 18 bases between the two ends. The CDR3 totals 17 residues. CDR1 is MNHEY, CDR2 SMNVEV, per germline (reference sequence). The CDR3 coding sequence is TGTGCCAGCAGTCCACACGATTCCGGGACTAGCACAGATACGCAGTATTTT. Translation: CASSPHDSGTSTDTQYF.

The chain employs TRBV2 and TRBJ2-3, with 9 bases lining up with TRBD1. Germline V lookup: CDR1 SNHLY, CDR2 FYNNEI. The J segment lost 5 bases and the V segment lost 6 bases, leaving 6 bases of the junction unmatched. The CDR3 loop spans 14 amino acids. Here the CDR3 reads CASSSGQGLDTQYF. CDR3 DNA sequence: TGTGCCAGCAGCTCCGGACAGGGGTTAGATACGCAGTATTTT.

V usage is TRBV7-2 and J usage is TRBJ2-3; TRBD2 might be the D (6 bases). The CDR3 has 14 residues. Germline V gene lookup returns CDR1 SGHTA and CDR2 FQGNSA. V was pared by 5 bases and J by 5 bases, with 14 bases between. CDR3: CASSAGTGRDTQYF. DNA for the CDR3: TGTGCCAGCAGCGCCGGGACTGGGAGAGATACGCAGTATTTT. Variable domain in full (rest from reference TRBV7-2 and TRBJ2-3): GAGVSQSPSNKVTEKGKDVELRCDPISGHTALYWYRQSLGQGLEFLIYFQGNSAPDKSGLPSDRFSAERTGGSVSTLTIQRTQQEDSAVYLCASSAGTGRDTQYFGPGTRLTVL.

This clone was seen a single time. The chain links TRBV2 to TRBJ1-2; possible D gene TRBD1, 6 bases. Trimming left V 7 bases short and J 10 bases short, with 19 bases between. Germline V gene lookup returns CDR1 SNHLY and CDR2 FYNNEI. The CDR3 is made up of 13 amino acids. The DNA of the CDR3 is TGTGCCAGCAACCCGACAGGAGTGCCGGTCTACACCTTC. It specifies CASNPTGVPVYTF.

CDR3 sequence reads: CASSLVQAGGTETQYF. DNA of the CDR3: TGTGCCAGCAGCTTAGTCCAGGCGGGGGGCACAGAGACCCAGTACTTC. The chain has TRBV7-2 and TRBJ2-5; the match to TRBD2 covers 8 bases. The germline V gene encodes CDR1 SGHTA and CDR2 FQGNSA. J was trimmed by 4 bases and V by 1 base; bases with no gene match: 8. The CDR3 runs 16 residues.

The rearrangement joins TRBV13 to TRBJ2-7; D not resolved. Germline V gene lookup returns CDR1 PRHDT and CDR2 FYEKMQ (reference sequence). There are 14 residues in the CDR3. V dropped 1 base and J dropped 2 bases, with 9 bases sitting between them. CDR3 protein: CASSLAPKAYEQYF. The CDR3 DNA reads as TGTGCCAGCAGCTTAGCTCCAAAAGCCTACGAGCAGTACTTC.

The chain joins TRBV18 to TRBJ2-6, with unresolved D. CDR1 is KGHSH, CDR2 LQKENI, per germline. V was clipped by 3 bases and J by 1 base, with 10 bases between them. The CDR3 is 16 amino acids. The CDR3 sequence is CASSPIGGSGANVLTF. In DNA, the CDR3 is TGTGCCAGCTCACCTATAGGTGGATCTGGGGCCAACGTCCTGACTTTC.

This chain links TRBV5-6 with TRBJ2-7; a weak D match, TRBD1 (5 bases). CDR3 length equals 15 residues. CDR1 is SGHDT, CDR2 YYEEEE, per germline. The V end lost 0 bases, the J end lost 3 bases, and 13 bases lay between the germline ends. CDR3 nucleotide sequence: TGTGCCAGCAGCTTGGTAGGGGCAGGGAACTACGAGCAGTACTTC. Its translation is CASSLVGAGNYEQYF.

The chain carries TRBV25-1 and TRBJ2-5, with TRBD2 identical over 13 bases. The CDR3 length is 16 residues. The germline CDR1 and CDR2 sequences are MGHDK and SYGVNS. Trimming took 3 bases from V and 2 from J; bases not matched to a gene: 3. CDR3 DNA: TGTGCCAGCAGTGACCCGGGACTAGCGGGACAAGAGACCCAGTACTTC. Translating gives CASSDPGLAGQETQYF.